A selection of T cell receptor beta chains follows, all from one sample in a study of blood T cell repertoires in COVID-19. The repertoire was sequenced with immunoSEQ multiplex PCR; TCRdb's copy has only in-frame clones and lacks some. This table holds under 95,000 clones, 85% to 95% found once. Specimen: peripheral blood. Receptor source: a woman in her fifties or sixties in a cohort sampled during active COVID-19. Both conserved end residues are part of each CDR3. The D gene is left open where the match is weak. Some rows have no size entry. The others give once, few or many, or a class for an expanded clone.

cdr3_aa | cdr3_nt | j_call | clone_size | v_call | d_call
CASSQETGEGYGYTF | TGTGCCAGCAGCCAAGAGACAGGGGAAGGCTATGGCTACACCTTC | TRBJ1-2 | . | TRBV3-1/TRBV3-2 | TRBD1
CASRLPGLTWEQFF | TGTGCCAGCAGACTTCCGGGACTCACATGGGAGCAGTTCTTC | TRBJ2-1 | . | TRBV6-5 | .
CASSVATGTSGIAGTQYF | TGTGCCAGCAGCGTCGCTACCGGGACTAGCGGGATTGCGGGTACGCAGTATTTT | TRBJ2-3 | . | TRBV9 | TRBD2
CASSPPGRDWADTQYF | TGCGCCAGCAGCCCCCCTGGGCGGGATTGGGCTGATACGCAGTATTTT | TRBJ2-3 | . | TRBV5-1 | .
CASSSLQLTNEKLFF | TGTGCCAGCAGCTCTCTACAGTTAACTAATGAAAAACTGTTTTTT | TRBJ1-4 | . | TRBV5-6 | .
CASSLRRGASYEQYF | TGCGCCAGCAGCCTCCGTCGCGGGGCATCCTACGAGCAGTACTTC | TRBJ2-7 | . | TRBV5-1 | .
CSVEVGERYF | TGCAGCGTTGAAGTGGGCGAGAGGTACTTC | TRBJ2-7 | . | TRBV29-1 | .
CASSKGLDQETQYF | TGCGCCAGCAGCAAGGGACTAGACCAAGAGACCCAGTACTTC | TRBJ2-5 | . | TRBV5-1 | TRBD2
CASSSRGSGAADTQYF | TGTGCCAGCAGTTCCCGGGGGTCGGGAGCGGCAGATACGCAGTATTTT | TRBJ2-3 | . | TRBV28 | .
CASSQTGRQPQHF | TGTGCCAGCAGCCAAACAGGGCGCCAGCCCCAGCATTTT | TRBJ1-5 | . | TRBV3-1/TRBV3-2 | .
CASSSSGSLKAYEQYF | TGTGCCAGCAGCTCCTCCGGGTCACTAAAGGCCTACGAGCAGTACTTC | TRBJ2-7 | . | TRBV7-3 | .
CASSTPRDRGGETQYF | TGTGCCAGCAGCACCCCGCGGGACAGGGGTGGGGAGACCCAGTACTTC | TRBJ2-5 | . | TRBV13 | TRBD1
CASSQGRLAGGKPPYF | TGCGCCAGCAGCCAAGGCCGGCTAGCGGGGGGGAAACCCCCGTACTTC | TRBJ2-5 | . | TRBV4-1 | TRBD2
CASSPQGGPYEQYF | TGTGCCAGCAGCCCACAGGGGGGACCCTACGAGCAGTACTTC | TRBJ2-7 | . | TRBV7-2 | TRBD1
CASSYGRQGPYEQYF | TGTGCCAGCAGTTACGGCCGGCAGGGCCCCTACGAGCAGTACTTC | TRBJ2-7 | few | TRBV6-8 | .
CASSLDGTRPNEQFF | TGTGCCAGCAGCTTAGATGGGACTAGGCCCAATGAGCAGTTCTTC | TRBJ2-1 | . | TRBV7-9 | TRBD2
CASSISGQSNQPQHF | TGTGCCAGCAGTATAAGCGGACAGTCCAATCAGCCCCAGCATTTT | TRBJ1-5 | . | TRBV6-5 | .
CASLKGQGHQPQHF | TGCGCCAGCTTGAAAGGACAGGGACATCAGCCCCAGCATTTT | TRBJ1-5 | . | TRBV10-2 | TRBD1
CASRETGGLTGELFF | TGCGCCAGCAGAGAGACAGGGGGTCTCACCGGGGAGCTGTTTTTT | TRBJ2-2 | once | TRBV5-1 | TRBD1
CASSSVPLNEKLFF | TGTGCCAGCAGTAGCGTTCCACTCAATGAAAAACTGTTTTTT | TRBJ1-4 | once | TRBV6-5 | .
CASSVVGEGTDTQYF | TGTGCCAGCAGCGTAGTGGGGGAGGGCACAGATACGCAGTATTTT | TRBJ2-3 | . | TRBV9 | .
CASSLVRNEQFF | TGTGCCAGCAGCTTAGTTCGGAATGAGCAGTTCTTC | TRBJ2-1 | . | TRBV7-2 | .
CATRGLAGGPGELFF | TGTGCCACCAGGGGTCTAGCGGGAGGACCCGGGGAGCTGTTTTTT | TRBJ2-2 | . | TRBV2 | TRBD2
CASSLTGGSYNEQFF | TGTGCCAGCAGCTTGACAGGGGGTTCCTACAATGAGCAGTTCTTC | TRBJ2-1 | once | TRBV11-3 | TRBD1
CASGRSTNEKLFF | TGTGCCAGCGGGAGGTCAACTAATGAAAAACTGTTTTTT | TRBJ1-4 | . | TRBV28 | .
CASSLVSGTNEKLFF | TGTGCCAGCAGTTTGGTTTCAGGGACTAATGAAAAACTGTTTTTT | TRBJ1-4 | once | TRBV28 | .
CASTPDQGLAGGKQFF | TGCGCCAGCACCCCCGACCAGGGACTAGCGGGAGGGAAGCAGTTCTTC | TRBJ2-1 | . | TRBV5-1 | TRBD2
CASSGTLTGELFF | TGTGCCAGCAGTGGGACTTTGACCGGGGAGCTGTTTTTT | TRBJ2-2 | . | TRBV9 | .
CASSQTAGSTGELFF | TGTGCCAGCAGCCAAACCGCGGGGAGCACCGGGGAGCTGTTTTTT | TRBJ2-2 | . | TRBV7-6 | .
CASSTLQGFGTGELFF | TGTGCCAGTAGTACCCTACAGGGGTTTGGGACCGGGGAGCTGTTTTTT | TRBJ2-2 | . | TRBV19 | TRBD1
CASTPGGGTDTQYF | TGTGCCAGCACCCCCGGCGGGGGGACAGATACGCAGTATTTT | TRBJ2-3 | . | TRBV6-6 | TRBD2
CASSVGGLGGNIQYF | TGTGCCAGCAGCGTAGGGGGACTAGGGGGAAACATTCAGTACTTC | TRBJ2-4 | . | TRBV9 | TRBD2
CASEILNYGYTF | TGTGCCAGCGAAATACTAAACTATGGCTACACCTTC | TRBJ1-2 | . | TRBV6-5 | .
CASSRTSSSGNTIYF | TGTGCCAGTAGTAGGACTTCCAGCTCTGGAAACACCATATATTTT | TRBJ1-3 | . | TRBV19 | .
CASSYTGGSFNEQFF | TGTGCCAGCAGCTACACAGGGGGTAGTTTCAATGAGCAGTTCTTC | TRBJ2-1 | . | TRBV11-1 | TRBD1
CASSQAGTGGAVTQYF | TGTGCCAGCAGCCAGGCCGGGACAGGGGGCGCCGTAACGCAGTATTTT | TRBJ2-3 | . | TRBV14 | TRBD1
CASSSGGGDTDTQYF | TGCGCCAGCAGCTCCGGCGGGGGGGACACAGATACGCAGTATTTT | TRBJ2-3 | . | TRBV5-1 | TRBD2
CATAGGVLNEQFF | TGTGCCACCGCGGGAGGAGTGCTTAATGAGCAGTTCTTC | TRBJ2-1 | once | TRBV10-3 | TRBD2
CASGGLAGGPSGNEQFF | TGTGCCAGCGGCGGACTAGCGGGAGGGCCGTCGGGCAATGAGCAGTTCTTC | TRBJ2-1 | . | TRBV28 | TRBD2
CASSVEGAFEKLFF | TGTGCCAGCAGCGTAGAGGGGGCTTTCGAAAAACTGTTTTTT | TRBJ1-4 | . | TRBV9 | TRBD1
CASSQGDVYSGNTIYF | TGCGCCAGCAGCCAGGGGGACGTGTACTCTGGAAACACCATATATTTT | TRBJ1-3 | . | TRBV5-1 | TRBD1
CASSPYMYPGQINTIYF | TGTGCCAGCTCACCATATATGTATCCGGGACAGATAAACACCATATATTTT | TRBJ1-3 | . | TRBV18 | TRBD1
CASSQDRDRGQETQYF | TGTGCCAGCAGCCAAGATCGGGACAGGGGGCAAGAGACCCAGTACTTC | TRBJ2-5 | . | TRBV4-2 | TRBD1
CASTLAGGRYEQYF | TGTGCCAGCACCCTGGCGGGCGGGAGATACGAGCAGTACTTC | TRBJ2-7 | . | TRBV28 | TRBD2
CASSELAGGRNEQFF | TGTGCCAGCAGTGAACTAGCGGGAGGGCGTAATGAGCAGTTCTTC | TRBJ2-1 | . | TRBV28 | TRBD2
CASRRTVYEQYF | TGTGCCAGCAGGCGGACAGTCTACGAGCAGTACTTC | TRBJ2-7 | . | TRBV28 | .
CASSPPIRDYGYTF | TGTGCCAGCAGTCCGCCTATCCGGGACTATGGCTACACCTTC | TRBJ1-2 | . | TRBV28 | .
CASRTGTGGEAFF | TGTGCCAGCAGAACCGGGACAGGGGGCGAAGCTTTCTTT | TRBJ1-1 | . | TRBV3-1/TRBV3-2 | TRBD1
CASSEALGTATFSYEQYF | TGTGCCAGCAGTGAAGCGCTTGGGACAGCAACCTTCTCCTACGAGCAGTACTTC | TRBJ2-7 | once | TRBV6-1 | TRBD1
CASSSGQGNYEQYF | TGTGCCAGCAGCTCCGGACAGGGTAACTACGAGCAGTACTTC | TRBJ2-7 | . | TRBV11-3 | TRBD1
CASSLTQTGGYTF | TGTGCCAGCAGTTTAACACAGACAGGGGGCTACACCTTC | TRBJ1-2 | . | TRBV27 | TRBD1
CASSPPADRAGGYTF | TGTGCCAGCTCACCACCCGCGGACAGGGCCGGCGGCTACACCTTC | TRBJ1-2 | few | TRBV18 | TRBD1
CASSLGAGRSYEQYF | TGTGCCAGCAGCTTAGGGGCAGGGCGGTCCTACGAGCAGTACTTC | TRBJ2-7 | . | TRBV7-2 | .
CASSLGRGLEQYF | TGTGCCAGCAGCTTAGGGCGCGGTCTCGAGCAGTACTTC | TRBJ2-7 | . | TRBV11-1 | .
CASSMQPGQSYGYTF | TGTGCCAGTAGTATGCAGCCGGGACAGTCTTATGGCTACACCTTC | TRBJ1-2 | . | TRBV19 | TRBD1
CASRSAGGAYNEQFF | TGCGCCAGCCGCAGCGCAGGGGGCGCCTACAATGAGCAGTTCTTC | TRBJ2-1 | . | TRBV10-2 | TRBD1
CASGLAWTGGLTGNTIYF | TGTGCTAGTGGTTTGGCATGGACAGGGGGTTTAACTGGAAACACCATATATTTT | TRBJ1-3 | few | TRBV12-5 | TRBD1